This T cell receptor (beta chain) was documented in a study of blood T cell repertoires in COVID-19. TCRdb's table, derived via immunoSEQ multiplex PCR, lists solely in-frame clones and lacks some. The table includes around 250,000 clones, approximately 86% detected once. Germline lookup yields CDR1 SGHAT and CDR2 FQDESV (reference sequence). The CDR3 has 15 residues. V shed 2 bases and J 5 bases; nucleotides not matched to a gene: 3. Participants spanned ages roughly 18 to 95 years and resided in roughly 22 US areas. Sequencing used PBMCs or T cells enriched from blood (not recorded which). This receptor was obtained from a woman between 50 and 59 years old who had recovered from COVID-19. The chain joins TRBV11-1 to TRBJ1-4; 9 bases align to TRBD1. CDR3 protein: CASSLNRGRNEKLFF. The CDR3, as DNA: TGTGCCAGCAGCTTAAACAGGGGGCGGAATGAAAAACTGTTTTTT.